Below are 4 T cell receptor beta chains sequenced from a single sample in a study of cytomegalovirus exposure and HLA in healthy donors. PCR primers comprised 60 Vbeta and 13 Jbeta primers. The table came from immunoSEQ multiplex PCR; TCRdb's copy has only in-frame clones and leaves some out. The sample contains fewer than 200,000 clones, around 82% of which appear only once. The source material was PBMCs. The receptor source for this set is a male donor in good health and CMV-seronegative.

The chain combines TRBV6-1 with TRBJ2-3, with D possibly TRBD2 on 5 matching bases. Germline CDR1 reads MNHNS; CDR2 reads SASEGT. V lost 7 bases and J 1 base, leaving 15 bases between the germline ends. The CDR3 extends over 15 amino acids. The CDR3 nucleotides read TGTGCCAGCAAACTCCTAGCTTGGGGCACAGATACGCAGTATTTT. This translates into CASKLLAWGTDTQYF.

This clone was observed a single time. This chain joins TRBV5-6 and TRBJ1-1; D uncertain. Deletions cut 3 bases from V and 4 bases from J, with 22 bases between. CDR1 is SGHDT, CDR2 YYEEEE, per germline. CDR3 length: 17 amino acids. CDR3 bases: TGTGCCAGCAGCTCACTTTTACGACACCTCACCGGCACTGAAGCTTTCTTT. Protein: CASSSLLRHLTGTEAFF. Based on the CDR3 plus reference TRBV5-6 and TRBJ1-1, the full variable domain is DAGVTQSPTHLIKTRGQQVTLRCSPKSGHDTVSWYQQALGQGPQFIFQYYEEEERQRGNFPDRFSGHQFPNYSSELNVNALLLGDSALYLCASSSLLRHLTGTEAFFGQGTRLTVV.

To note about this clone: This sample also contains other DNA sequences that code for the same CDR3. The chain has TRBV7-3 and TRBJ2-5, with 13 bases lining up with TRBD2. Germline V gives CDR1 SGHTA, CDR2 FQGTGA. CDR3 length: 14 residues. The J segment lost 5 bases and the V segment lost 4 bases, leaving 1 base of the junction unmatched. The CDR3 bases are TGTGCCAGCAGCTCGGGACTAGCGGGGGAGACCCAGTACTTC. Translated: CASSSGLAGETQYF.

The chain recombines TRBV5-1 with TRBJ2-2; TRBD2 is a possible D gene (7 bases). Trimming removed 4 bases from V and 4 bases from J, with 17 bases in between. The length of the CDR3 is 16 residues. In germline, CDR1 is SGHRS, CDR2 YFSETQ. CDR3 DNA sequence: TGCGCCAGCAGCGCTCGGACTAGGGGGGGCACCGGGGAGCTGTTTTTT. Translation gives CASSARTRGGTGELFF.